This T cell receptor beta chain was recovered during a study of T cells in pancreatic ductal adenocarcinoma. Findings and limits, study-wide: Tumor samples had fewer productive templates and about 8-fold fewer unique clonotypes than blood. Tumors hold more CD45RO+ effector T cells, which may bias toward lower diversity. Blood clonality (around 0.066) did not differ significantly from tumor (about 0.112).

In germline, CDR1 is ENHRY, CDR2 SYGVKD. Trimming cost V 4 bases and J 5 bases, with 9 bases left between them. The CDR3 covers 13 residues. Concerning this clone itself: The antigen is not known.

Using immunoSEQ multiplex PCR, the repertoire was profiled, and TCRdb retains in-frame clones only, with some absent. Among roughly 100,000 clones listed, about 95% were seen once. Surgery without prior neoadjuvant therapy was the treatment of the selected pancreatic ductal adenocarcinoma patients. The specimen sequenced was PBMCs. This clonotype originated in a human donor with pancreatic ductal adenocarcinoma. This sequence joins TRBV10-3 and TRBJ2-4; D may be TRBD2 (5 bases). CDR3 sequence: CAISVEAQNIQYF. In DNA, the CDR3 is TGTGCCATCAGTGTGGAGGCTCAAAACATTCAGTACTTC.